Below are 24 T cell receptor beta chains sequenced from a single sample in a study of T-cell reconstitution after alpha-beta-depleted transplantation in children (dated by TCRdb to the mid-2010s). The treatment or condition label here, explained by the study, means: allogeneic hematopoietic cell transplantation with graft depleted of TCRalphabeta T cells and CD19 B cells. The method was PCR. The sequencer listed for this sample is Illumina HiSeq 2500. To normalize quantification of the TCRbeta repertoire, the TCR libraries were built with molecular barcoding that relied on unique molecular identifiers. TCRdb cleaned the public reads at Q25 with fastp, built clones with MiXCR and kept in-frame beta chains. Rows are combined by CDR3 protein, so each entry shows the most common genes and DNA. The sample table lists roughly 240,000 distinct CDR3 sequences, 6.5% to 9% of them with a count of one. The top ten hold 6.3% of the sample.

The sample consisted of PBMCs, mostly from graft donor cells, taken 180 days after TCRalphabeta/CD19-depleted stem cell transplant. These receptors were taken from a male patient aged 10 to 17 who had a stem cell transplant for acute lymphoblastic leukemia, so the T cells may come from the graft donor.

This clonotype was detected once. With a much larger clone just one base away, this may be a read error. The rearrangement links TRBV9 to TRBJ2-2, with TRBD2 matching 10 bases. The V and J ends lost 3 bases and 6 bases, in that order; junction bases with no gene match: 20. CDR1 and CDR2 (germline): SGDLS, YYNGEE. The CDR3 contains 20 residues. Here the CDR3 reads CASSAESSGRPRGNAGELFF. The CDR3 nucleotides are TGTGCCAGCAGCGCCGAGAGTAGCGGGAGGCCCCGGGGGAATGCCGGGGAGCTGTTTTTT.

This clonotype was seen ten or more times. The chain couples TRBV21-1 to TRBJ1-1; the table's D call TRBD1 went unverified against the DNA. TRBV21-1 counts as a pseudogene. This CDR3 is 14 amino acids long. DNA of the CDR3: TGTGCCAGCAGCACGGGGACGGGGAACACTGAAGCTTTCTTT. It translates to CASSTGTGNTEAFF.

This clonotype was observed at least ten times. The rearrangement joins TRBV13 to TRBJ1-1; 8 bases fit TRBD1. V gave up 0 bases and J gave up 11 bases; unmatched junction bases: 11. CDR3 length: 15 residues. Germline V CDR1 and CDR2: PRHDT, FYEKMQ (reference sequence). This chain's CDR3 is CASSLGARDRRNAFF. CDR3 DNA sequence: TGTGCCAGCAGCTTAGGAGCCCGGGACAGGAGGAATGCTTTCTTT.

This clonotype was counted at least ten times. The gene calls are TRBV20-1 and TRBJ2-3, with TRBD2 as a possible D gene (6 bases). The CDR3 sequence is 12 residues long. Trimming shortened V by 7 bases and J by 4 bases, and 12 bases separated the two germline ends. Germline V gene sequence: CDR1 DFQATT, CDR2 SNEGSKA (reference sequence). The CDR3: CSVRRGADTQYF. The CDR3 DNA is TGCAGTGTACGGAGGGGAGCAGATACGCAGTATTTT.

The sample holds many counts of this clonotype. The V call is TRBV14, the J call TRBJ1-6; D is unresolved. CDR3 length: 12 amino acids. Looked up from germline, CDR1 is SGHDN and CDR2 is FVKESK. V lost 0 bases, J lost 10 bases, and 4 bases lay in between. The CDR3 coding sequence is TGTGCCAGCAGCCAAGATTACTCACCCCTCCACTTT. Encoded protein: CASSQDYSPLHF.

This clonotype was counted ten times or more. V and J are TRBV6-5 and TRBJ1-1, with 8 bases identical to TRBD1. This CDR3 is 14 amino acids long. Germline lookup yields CDR1 MNHEY and CDR2 SVGAGI. Germline trimming cut 2 bases from V and 2 bases from J; bases unmatched to any gene: 1. CDR3 nucleotides: TGTGCCAGCAGTTACACAGGGGGAAACACTGAAGCTTTCTTT. It yields the protein CASSYTGGNTEAFF.

This clonotype has ten or more counts. This chain connects TRBV20-1 to TRBJ2-2, with D tentatively TRBD2 (5 bases). CDR3 length: 14 residues. CDR1 and CDR2 from the germline V gene are DFQATT and SNEGSKA (reference sequence). V was clipped by 0 bases and J by 6 bases, with 11 bases between them. CDR3 nucleotides: TGCAGTGCTAGAGATCGGGATAGCCCCGGGGAGCTGTTTTTT. Protein product: CSARDRDSPGELFF.

Many counts were recorded for this clonotype. The rearrangement uses TRBV28 and TRBJ1-1, with 9 bases identical to TRBD1. CDR1 and CDR2 from the germline V gene are MDHEN and SYDVKM. V dropped 4 bases and J dropped 5; count of bases not matched to a gene: 5. The CDR3 extends over 14 amino acids. CDR3 sequence: CASSSGQGKTEAFF. The CDR3 nucleotides are TGTGCCAGCAGTTCGGGACAGGGAAAGACTGAAGCTTTCTTT. Supplemented by reference TRBV28 and TRBJ1-1, the full variable domain reads DVKVTQSSRYLVKRTGEKVFLECVQDMDHENMFWYRQDPGLGLRLIYFSYDVKMKEKGDIPEGYSVSREKKERFSLILESASTNQTSMYLCASSSGQGKTEAFFGQGTRLTVV.

Comment on this clonotype: Possible read error: a much larger clone is one base away. The V and J genes are TRBV18 and TRBJ1-1; perhaps TRBD1 as D (5 bases). V was shortened by 0 bases and J by 8 bases, with 10 bases between the two germline ends. Germline values: CDR1 KGHSH, CDR2 LQKENI. The CDR3 length is 13 residues. CDR3 residues: CASSPPRGIEAFF. CDR3 in DNA: TGTGCCAGCTCACCACCTCGGGGGATAGAAGCTTTCTTT.

This clonotype was seen at least ten times. The genes are TRBV5-1 and TRBJ2-7; 7 bases map to TRBD1. Unmatched junction bases numbered 8, after V lost 5 bases and J lost 3 bases. This CDR3 contains 14 residues. Germline V gives CDR1 SGHRS, CDR2 YFSETQ. The CDR3 loop reads CASRDRPTGYEQYF. The CDR3 nucleotides are TGCGCCAGCAGGGACAGGCCGACCGGCTACGAGCAGTACTTC. Filled out from reference TRBV5-1 and TRBJ2-7, the complete variable domain reads KAGVTQTPRYLIKTRGQQVTLSCSPISGHRSVSWYQQTPGQGLQFLFEYFSETQRNKGNFPGRFSGRQFSNSRSEMNVSTLELGDSALYLCASRDRPTGYEQYFGPGTRLTVT.

This clonotype has ten or more counts. CDR3 protein: CASSLFGGNSYEQYF. CDR3 in DNA: TGTGCCAGCAGCTTATTTGGCGGCAACTCCTACGAGCAGTACTTC. This sequence joins TRBV7-8 and TRBJ2-7, with D unresolved. Germline-derived CDR1 and CDR2 are SGHVS and FQNEAQ. The length of the CDR3 is 15 residues. Trimming removed 2 bases at V and 0 bases at J, with 11 bases between.

As for this clonotype: A much larger clone sits a single nucleotide away, making a read error possible. This chain joins TRBV10-2 and TRBJ2-3; 8 positions agree with TRBD2. The CDR3 is 16 amino acids. Germline lookup yields CDR1 WSHSY and CDR2 SAAADI. This chain's CDR3 is CASGGQAGVGSDTQNF. DNA of the CDR3: TGCGCCAGCGGGGGGCAAGCGGGAGTAGGTTCAGATACGCAGAATTTT.

As for this clonotype: A much larger clone is a single base away; this may be a read error. J is TRBJ2-6 and V is TRBV11-2; D is uncertain. V was pared by 2 bases and J by 6 bases, with 8 bases between. CDR1 is SGHAT and CDR2 is FQNNGV in the germline V gene. The CDR3 totals 14 residues. CDR3 in amino acids: CASSLSAVANVLTF. The CDR3 DNA follows: TGTGCCAGCAGCTTAAGTGCTGTGGCCAACGTCCTGACTTTC.

This clonotype was detected ten times or more. This rearrangement joins TRBV24-1 to TRBJ1-3, with no clear D. Germline V gene lookup returns CDR1 KGHDR and CDR2 SFDVKD. Between the trimmed V and J ends, which lost 4 bases and 0 bases, there was a span of 18 bases. CDR3 size: 18 residues. CDR3 nucleotides: TGTGCCACCAGTGACTACGATCGCCCCAGCGTCTCTGGAAACACCATATATTTT. Encoded protein: CATSDYDRPSVSGNTIYF.

This clonotype was counted many times. The chain combines TRBV7-9 with TRBJ2-7; D is unresolved. CDR1 is SEHNR, CDR2 FQNEAQ, per germline (reference sequence). The CDR3 loop spans 15 amino acids. V was shortened by 5 bases and J by 7 bases, with 21 bases between the two germline ends. The CDR3: CASSVTGSLTREQYF. The CDR3, as DNA: TGTGCCAGCAGCGTAACCGGGTCCCTAACCCGGGAGCAGTACTTC.

This clonotype appeared many times. The chain has TRBV12-3 or TRBV12-4 and TRBJ2-6, with D uncertain. The CDR3 contains 17 residues. V was pared by 5 bases and J by 0 bases, with 14 bases between. CDR3 sequence reads: CASSPLGPTSGANVLTF. In nucleotides, the CDR3 is TGTGCCAGCAGTCCCCTCGGACCGACCTCTGGGGCCAACGTCCTGACTTTC.

This clonotype has a count of ten or more. The chain couples TRBV28 to TRBJ1-2, with TRBD1 matching over 9 bases. Unmatched junction bases numbered 7, after V lost 4 bases and J lost 4 bases. Per the germline V gene, CDR1 is MDHEN and CDR2 is SYDVKM. This CDR3 region has 15 residues. CDR3 nucleotides: TGTGCCAGCAGTTACCGGGACAGGGTGATCTATGGCTACACCTTC. Its protein is CASSYRDRVIYGYTF.

As regards this clonotype: A clone one base away is much larger, so this may be a read error. The rearrangement links TRBV7-9 to TRBJ1-1; D is ambiguous. The CDR3 consists of 14 residues. Trimming left V 5 bases short and J 11 bases short, with 21 bases between. Germline CDR1 and CDR2: SEHNR and FQNEAQ (reference sequence). CDR3 loop: CASSPEVRGLGAFF. Written as DNA, the CDR3 is TGTGCCAGCAGCCCCGAGGTTAGAGGGTTGGGGGCTTTCTTT.

This clonotype was counted many times. This chain connects TRBV12-3 or TRBV12-4 to TRBJ2-7, with a weak D call TRBD2 (6 bases). This CDR3 is 15 amino acids long. The V and J ends lost 7 bases and 7 bases respectively, with 23 bases between them. CDR3 bases: TGTGCCAGCACTGTGGGGGGACTGGGATTCCGGGAGCAGTACTTC. Translating it yields CASTVGGLGFREQYF.

Details on this clonotype: Germline and junction disagree at one end, which may indicate a read error. J is TRBJ2-1 and V is TRBV18; TRBD2 matches 12 bases. The V gene's germline CDR1 is KGHSH and CDR2 LQKENI. The CDR3 covers 17 residues. The CDR3 is CASSPLTSGSRDGEHFF. In DNA, the CDR3 is TGTGCCAGCTCACCTCTGACTAGCGGGAGTAGGGATGGTGAGCATTTCTTC.

This clonotype was seen at least ten times. The J gene is TRBJ2-3, the V gene TRBV5-1; TRBD2 matches 10 bases. Germline V gene sequence: CDR1 SGHRS, CDR2 YFSETQ. V was clipped by 4 bases and J by 2 bases; unmatched bases: 1. This CDR3 region has 14 residues. The CDR3 region is CASSGLAVTDTQYF. The CDR3 nucleotides read TGCGCCAGCAGCGGACTAGCGGTCACAGATACGCAGTATTTT. The complete variable domain, with remaining parts taken from reference TRBV5-1 and TRBJ2-3, reads KAGVTQTPRYLIKTRGQQVTLSCSPISGHRSVSWYQQTPGQGLQFLFEYFSETQRNKGNFPGRFSGRQFSNSRSEMNVSTLELGDSALYLCASSGLAVTDTQYFGPGTRLTVL.

This clonotype was found a few times. The chain uses TRBV20-1 and TRBJ2-5, with 10 bases lining up with TRBD1. This CDR3 region has 15 residues. The junction had 12 bases not matched to a gene; V was cut back by 5 bases and J by 6 bases. Germline lookup yields CDR1 DFQATT and CDR2 SNEGSKA (reference sequence). CDR3 bases: TGCAGTGCTTCTAACCGGGACAGGGGAAGGAAGACCCAGTACTTC. This gives the protein CSASNRDRGRKTQYF.

This clonotype was recorded many times. The chain links TRBV27 to TRBJ2-7; 9 nucleotides agree with TRBD1. This CDR3 comprises 15 residues. Germline V lookup: CDR1 MNHEY, CDR2 SMNVEV (reference sequence). After removal of 1 base from V and 6 bases from J, the junction contained 7 bases not matched to a gene. The CDR3 protein is CASSLFRTGEGEQYF. The CDR3, as DNA: TGTGCCAGCAGTTTATTTCGGACAGGGGAGGGCGAGCAGTACTTC.

This clonotype was seen ten or more times. The V and J genes are TRBV9 and TRBJ2-3; 11 nucleotides match TRBD2. J gave up 3 bases and V 0 bases, and 12 bases lay outside the gene matches. CDR1 is SGDLS and CDR2 is YYNGEE in the germline V gene. This CDR3 comprises 19 residues. CDR3 DNA: TGTGCCAGCAGCGTAGCTTCCGTAGCGGGAGGGCCCGGGACAGATACGCAGTATTTT. Translation: CASSVASVAGGPGTDTQYF.